A selection of T cell receptor beta chains follows, all from one sample in a study. Via MiXCR, TCRdb re-called the 5' RACE reads, giving one row per CDR3 protein. The repertoire includes 45,000 to 55,000 distinct CDR3 sequences, more than 20% of them detected once, and roughly 3% sits in the top ten. Input material: tumor-infiltrating naive CD4+ T cells sorted from the breast tumor. The receptors were sampled from a female donor with breast cancer. Both conserved end residues are part of each CDR3. The D gene is left open where the match is weak. For some rows the clone size is stated as once, few or many, or as a class when expanded; others skip it.

clone_size: NA; v_call: TRBV11-2; j_call: TRBJ1-1; d_call: NA; cdr3_aa: CASSLGRRSKEAFF; cdr3_nt: TGTGCCAGCAGCTTAGGGCGGAGGAGCAAAGAAGCTTTCTTT
clone_size: NA; v_call: TRBV7-3; j_call: TRBJ2-2; d_call: NA; cdr3_aa: CASSLGWNTGELFF; cdr3_nt: TGTGCCAGCAGCTTAGGGTGGAACACCGGGGAGCTGTTTTTT
clone_size: NA; v_call: TRBV5-1; j_call: TRBJ2-3; d_call: NA; cdr3_aa: CASSLSRGADTQYF; cdr3_nt: TGCGCCAGCAGCCTCTCTCGTGGGGCAGATACGCAGTATTTT
clone_size: many; v_call: TRBV5-1; j_call: TRBJ2-7; d_call: NA; cdr3_aa: CASSLDERSSYEQYF; cdr3_nt: TGCGCCAGCAGCTTGGATGAGCGGAGCTCCTACGAGCAGTACTTC
clone_size: few; v_call: TRBV28; j_call: TRBJ2-3; d_call: NA; cdr3_aa: CASSLFPGSKSSDTQYF; cdr3_nt: TGTGCCAGCAGTTTATTTCCCGGGAGTAAAAGCTCAGATACGCAGTATTTT
clone_size: few; v_call: TRBV20-1; j_call: TRBJ1-1; d_call: NA; cdr3_aa: CSAPEPGGGSTEAFF; cdr3_nt: TGCAGTGCCCCCGAGCCAGGCGGGGGGAGCACTGAAGCTTTCTTT
clone_size: NA; v_call: TRBV6-5; j_call: TRBJ1-1; d_call: TRBD1; cdr3_aa: CASSLSDRVNTEAFF; cdr3_nt: TGTGCCAGCAGTTTGAGTGACAGGGTAAACACTGAAGCTTTCTTT
clone_size: few; v_call: TRBV7-2; j_call: TRBJ2-1; d_call: TRBD2; cdr3_aa: CASLRGRAPYNEQFF; cdr3_nt: TGTGCCAGCCTTCGAGGGAGGGCCCCCTACAATGAGCAGTTCTTC
clone_size: few; v_call: TRBV7-2; j_call: TRBJ1-3; d_call: NA; cdr3_aa: CASSPYYSSGNTIYF; cdr3_nt: TGTGCCAGCAGCCCCTATTACAGCTCTGGAAACACCATATATTTT
clone_size: NA; v_call: TRBV7-9; j_call: TRBJ2-5; d_call: NA; cdr3_aa: CASSFRGQVETQYF; cdr3_nt: TGTGCCAGCAGCTTCAGGGGCCAGGTAGAGACCCAGTACTTC
clone_size: NA; v_call: TRBV4-3; j_call: TRBJ1-1; d_call: NA; cdr3_aa: CASSQDSRYMNTEAFF; cdr3_nt: TGCGCCAGCAGCCAAGATAGCCGCTATATGAACACTGAAGCTTTCTTT
clone_size: NA; v_call: TRBV20-1; j_call: TRBJ2-5; d_call: TRBD2; cdr3_aa: CSARLAGDAETQYF; cdr3_nt: TGCAGTGCTAGACTAGCGGGAGATGCGGAGACCCAGTACTTC
clone_size: NA; v_call: TRBV4-2; j_call: TRBJ2-1; d_call: NA; cdr3_aa: CASSEAHLASASYNEQFF; cdr3_nt: TGTGCCAGCAGCGAAGCCCATCTTGCTAGCGCGTCCTACAATGAGCAGTTCTTC
clone_size: many; v_call: TRBV20-1; j_call: TRBJ2-7; d_call: NA; cdr3_aa: CSARRDPTYEQYF; cdr3_nt: TGCAGTGCTAGGCGGGACCCGACCTACGAGCAGTACTTC
clone_size: few; v_call: TRBV7-2; j_call: TRBJ2-1; d_call: NA; cdr3_aa: CASSSGDEQFF; cdr3_nt: TGTGCCAGCAGCTCTGGGGATGAGCAGTTCTTC
clone_size: NA; v_call: TRBV28; j_call: TRBJ2-7; d_call: NA; cdr3_aa: CASKLPLEGEEYF; cdr3_nt: TGTGCCAGCAAACTCCCCCTTGAAGGGGAGGAGTACTTC
clone_size: few; v_call: TRBV20-1; j_call: TRBJ2-7; d_call: TRBD1; cdr3_aa: CSARGLSDRAYEQYF; cdr3_nt: TGCAGTGCTAGAGGCCTGTCGGACAGGGCCTACGAGCAGTACTTC
clone_size: NA; v_call: TRBV5-1; j_call: TRBJ2-3; d_call: NA; cdr3_aa: CASSRPDTDTQYF; cdr3_nt: TGCGCCAGCTCTAGACCGGACACAGATACGCAGTATTTT
clone_size: NA; v_call: TRBV12-3/TRBV12-4; j_call: TRBJ2-7; d_call: NA; cdr3_aa: CASSLKLPKDSYEQYF; cdr3_nt: TGTGCCAGCAGTTTGAAGTTACCCAAGGACTCCTACGAGCAGTACTTC
clone_size: few; v_call: TRBV20-1; j_call: TRBJ1-4; d_call: TRBD1; cdr3_aa: CSASLPGQGEKLFF; cdr3_nt: TGCAGTGCTAGCCTTCCGGGACAGGGTGAAAAACTGTTTTTT
clone_size: few; v_call: TRBV20-1; j_call: TRBJ2-1; d_call: TRBD2; cdr3_aa: CSARDRGRGNNEQFF; cdr3_nt: TGCAGTGCTAGAGATCGCGGGCGGGGGAACAATGAGCAGTTCTTC